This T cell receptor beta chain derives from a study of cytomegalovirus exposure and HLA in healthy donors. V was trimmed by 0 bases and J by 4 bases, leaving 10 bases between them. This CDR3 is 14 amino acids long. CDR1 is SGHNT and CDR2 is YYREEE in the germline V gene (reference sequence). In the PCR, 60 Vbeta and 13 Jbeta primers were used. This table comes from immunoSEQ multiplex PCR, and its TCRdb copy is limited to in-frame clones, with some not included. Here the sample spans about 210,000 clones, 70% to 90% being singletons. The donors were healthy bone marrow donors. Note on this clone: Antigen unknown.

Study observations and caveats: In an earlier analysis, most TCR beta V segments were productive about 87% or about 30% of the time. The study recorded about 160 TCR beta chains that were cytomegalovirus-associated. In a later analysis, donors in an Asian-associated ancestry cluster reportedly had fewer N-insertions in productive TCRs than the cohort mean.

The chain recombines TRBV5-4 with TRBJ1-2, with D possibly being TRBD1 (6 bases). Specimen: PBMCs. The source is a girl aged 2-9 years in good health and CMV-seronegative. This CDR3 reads CASSLGQDFYGYTF. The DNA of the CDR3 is TGTGCCAGCAGCTTGGGACAGGACTTCTATGGCTACACCTTC.